This entry describes one TCR beta chain. What this receptor recognizes is not known. Per-base qualities were not stored, and no clone one base away is much larger. The library was built by means of the immunoSEQ multiplex PCR assay. For the multiplex PCR, a mixture combining 60 forward primers for TCR Vbeta segments and 13 reverse primers for TCR Jbeta segments was used. The CDR3 region of rearranged TCR beta genes was amplified from genomic DNA by a multiplex PCR assay. The Illumina HiSeq System was used to sequence the amplified TCR beta libraries as 87-base-pair reads. As for the original processing: Across the roughly 640 repertoires, a later analysis counted 80 million or so unique TCR beta chains, roughly 11 million of which were shared by at least two donors. A nearest-neighbor algorithm error-corrected the raw reads and collapsed the reads into unique sequences, merging closely related sequences to remove PCR and sequencing errors. V, D and J gene segments were assigned by aligning CDR3 sequences to IMGT reference sequences. For a sequence to be retained, a match of at least six nucleotides to both a V gene segment and a J gene segment was required. Rearrangements were classified as productive when the CDR3 lacked stop codons and remained in frame with V and J, and all other rearrangements were classified as non-productive. Following IMGT convention, CDR3 was defined as the stretch from the second conserved V-encoded cysteine up to the conserved J-encoded phenylalanine. The earlier analysis of a few hundred of the donors excluded any sequence lacking an unambiguous match to a single V gene segment. In an earlier analysis of 450 to 700 of the donors, V segments were called functional above 56.7% productive rearrangements and were called segregating when the between-donor standard deviation exceeded 5%. A statistical classification framework was developed to diagnose cytomegalovirus status using the catalog of TCR beta chain sequences. A later analysis assigned V and J genes by comparing TCR nucleotide sequences with IMGT/GENE-DB human TR gene sequences. In a later analysis, CDR3 sequences and most-parsimonious VDJ recombination scenarios were assigned using the TCRdist pipeline. In a later analysis, every TCR beta chain was defined by the combination of its CDR3 amino acid sequence and its V-gene family, and reads without a unique V-gene family were dropped. In a later analysis, a few hundred highly shared, low-generation-probability nucleotide sequences were removed to address suspected cross-contamination and a sequencing artifact. A later analysis calculated a clonal expansion index for each public chain from normalized within-repertoire ranks of inferred template counts. Generation probabilities in a later analysis came from a VDJ recombination model fitted to out-of-frame rearrangements, and those results were checked against IGoR. In a later analysis, hypergeometric tests were used to score TCR-TCR, TCR-HLA and TCR-CMV co-occurrence, with a repertoire-size bias correction applied to TCR pairs. False discovery rates were estimated in a later analysis by permuting HLA or CMV assignments 20 times. In a later analysis, co-occurring TCRs were grouped using DBSCAN, with TCRdist sequence similarity added in when clustering inside HLA-allele-positive subsets. Co-occurrence clustering excluded repertoires with fewer than 30,000 or more than 120,000 public chains, plus five with anomalous nucleotide sharing. Sourced from immuneACCESS, this table was stored by TCRdb with only in-frame sequences that have V and J called. A share of the clones is absent; for the studies checked, an unresolved V gene accounts for under half, and the remainder has no known explanation. That table supplies the V and J calls and clone size; D and trimming were determined from the DNA. Recorded for this sample are 55,000 to 85,000 clones; about 61% of them occurred a single time. The ten top clones hold over 2.5% of the sample.

In total, roughly 670 healthy bone marrow donors made up the cohort. All cohort members were sampled while nominally healthy, although unrecorded immune exposures were likely present. The donor was CMV seronegative and belonged to the group of approximately 320 seronegative cohort members. Each donor provided a peripheral blood sample, and peripheral blood mononuclear cells were used for TCR beta sequencing. Genomic DNA extraction from the blood cell samples was performed with the Qiagen DNeasy Blood Extraction Kit. V is pruned by 3 bases and J by 3 bases, leaving 1 base of the junction without a gene match. Including cysteine and phenylalanine, the CDR3 has 14 amino acids. Only the CDR3 part of the read is kept: 42 bases, read in frame from the first base. Looking up the germline V gene yields CDR1 MDHEN and CDR2 SYDVKM. These data originate in a study of cytomegalovirus exposure and HLA in healthy donors (dated by TCRdb to 2016 to 2017). Regarding the study in general: An earlier analysis of approximately 640 of the donors reported approximately 290 Gb of sequence data and more than 90 million unique TCR beta sequences from 150 million to 200 million T cells. An early release that covered about 600 HLA-typed donors contained about 300 gigabases of sequencing data and 85 million to 100 million unique TCR sequences. Of the approximately 400 genotyped donors, approximately 81% were placed in the genetic ancestry cluster associated with self-reported Caucasian donors. The aim of the study was to test whether cataloging public T cell receptors could identify signatures of past pathogen exposure. The study profiled the T cell repertoires of about 640 subjects by immunosequencing and related them to cytomegalovirus serostatus. In addition to the first cohort of 500 to 850 subjects, a separate validation cohort of over 90 different subjects was used. High-throughput TCR immunosequencing, statistical association of individual TCRs with disease status, and machine learning were combined to predict cytomegalovirus infection status. To study patterns of TCR occurrence, a later analysis re-analyzed previously published TCR beta repertoires from several hundred donors and added high-resolution HLA genotyping. In the later analysis, no new phenotypic data were used to find candidate immune exposures; instead, reliance was placed on TCR beta sequences and their occurrence across donors. To decide whether each TCR beta V gene segment behaved as functional or pseudogenic, an earlier analysis of approximately 600 of the donors relied on high-throughput TCR beta sequencing. Donor age, sex, ethnicity and CMV serostatus were collected together with the repertoire data. Genome-wide SNP genotypes for about three fifths of the roughly 670 donors were used in a later genetic analysis, which treated that subset as a discovery cohort. All discovery cohort repertoires had been generated using a single sequencing platform. HLA typing included class I and class II loci at four-digit resolution. The number of typed donors differed by locus: 629-630 for A, B, C, DRB1 and DQB1; some 500 for DQA1; roughly 600 for DPA1; and around 470 for DPB1. Because of strong linkage in the cohort, five DR-DQ haplotypes were treated as single units for association and clustering. Across 300 to 500 genotyped donors of the cohort, an average of roughly 200,000 unique TCR beta nucleotide sequences per donor were sequenced, and approximately 17% of those sequences were non-productive. On the study overall, not on this receptor specifically: The earlier analysis of approximately 560 of the donors excluded 15 to 20 rarely observed V segments, including chromosome 9 orphons, because counts were too low. Compared with equally common non-associated chains, HLA-associated TCR beta chains in a later analysis were more clonally expanded and had lower generation probabilities. Most CMV-associated TCR beta chains appeared to be HLA-restricted in a later analysis, and the HLA associations seemed to be driven largely by CMV exposure. In both the original and validation cohorts, the classifier was reported to diagnose cytomegalovirus status with high specificity and sensitivity. Strong co-occurrence of HLA alleles, especially DR and DQ, made assigning TCR associations to individual alleles difficult. Specific HLA alleles were associated with some 15,000 TCR beta sequences at a false discovery rate of 0.05 in a later analysis. HLA typing was unavailable for some donors at each locus, so association tests used only the typed subset. In vitro tests confirmed that a few of the cytomegalovirus-associated TCR beta chains recognize cytomegalovirus antigens. It was suggested by the authors that the approach could potentially be generalized to other disease states and immunological phenotypes. A cluster of highly shared sequence variants was judged likely to represent a technical artifact of the sequencing pipeline. In a later analysis, TCR association rates were found to vary across HLA loci, with the most associated TCRs seen for DRB1 alleles and the fewest for HLA-C alleles. In an earlier analysis of 587 of the donors, most TCR beta V segments appeared in productive rearrangements about 90% or about 30% of the time, broadly matching IMGT annotations. According to a later genetic analysis, donors in an Asian-associated ancestry cluster had fewer N-insertions in productive TCRs than the approximately 700-donor mean. A further reported finding was that TCR beta sequences accurately predicted the HLA-A and HLA-B alleles for most subjects in the first cohort. Most TCR sequences were seen in very few donors, while some public TCRs were found in many individuals. Immune exposure information for the cohort was limited to CMV serostatus. Only TCR beta chains were sequenced in this cohort, and the absence of alpha or paired-chain data limited detectable features. Sequencing depth was assumed to be roughly uniform across donors in the presence/absence analyses, though that assumption may not hold. Linkage disequilibrium might explain the correlated functional status among segregating V segments, but an unknown experimental factor could not be excluded. In a later analysis, several top co-occurrence clusters were reported to appear linked to parvovirus B19, influenza, CMV and Epstein-Barr virus. In the study, some 160 TCR beta chains were listed as associated with cytomegalovirus. Some IMGT-functional V segments, including TRBV6-2 and TRBV6-3, could not be told apart with the 87-base-pair reads, so those segments were excluded. A later genetic analysis associated a missense DCLRE1C variant with V-gene and J-gene trimming of TCR beta chains, and an independent cohort replicated the association.

The chain is made from TRBV28 and TRBJ1-2, with 10 bases matching TRBD1. This receptor was identified in a woman aged 50 to 65 in good health and CMV-seronegative. Sequencing was carried out using PBMCs. The sequence in DNA is TGTGCCAGCAGTTTGGGACAGGGGTACTATGGCTACACCTTC. Its protein is CASSLGQGYYGYTF.